This T cell receptor (beta chain) comes out of a study of vaccination effects on CD4 cells after COVID-19. Overall study: Following the second dose by a median of 72 days, the post-vaccine samples were obtained.

This clone was seen a handful of times. Its antigen remains unknown. Sequencing was preceded by expansion of antigen-specific CD4+ T cells with viral peptide pools in the ViraFEST assay. Isolating CD4+ T cells followed more than eight days of culture. BNT162b2 vaccine or mRNA-1273 vaccine was given to participants in two doses. Peptides at approximately 10 ug/ml and IL-2 at roughly 9.3 IU/ml were added to around 2 million PBMC per well. A half-volume exchange with IL-2 medium occurred on days 3 and 7. Repertoires were generated with immunoSEQ multiplex PCR, while TCRdb's copy carries only in-frame clones and drops some. This sample has more than 60,000 clones; around 69% occur once, and the top ten carry 1.5% to 1.7%. Specimen: CD4+ T cells from PBMCs cultured with HCoV-229E spike peptides, collected after COVID-19 vaccination. The sequence was obtained from a human donor who received a COVID-19 vaccine.

CDR3: CASSLQGGGSYEQYV. The CDR3 nucleotides read TGTGCCAGCAGCTTACAGGGGGGCGGATCCTACGAGCAGTACGTC. The V gene is TRBV7-2, the J gene TRBJ2-7; D might be TRBD1 (7 bases). V gave up 2 bases and J gave up 1 base, with 12 bases separating them. This CDR3 is 15 amino acids long. Looked up from germline, CDR1 is SGHTA and CDR2 is FQGNSA.